These 24 T cell receptor beta chains were all obtained from the same sample, sequenced in a study of cytomegalovirus exposure and HLA in healthy donors (dated by TCRdb to about 2017). The library relied on the immunoSEQ multiplex PCR assay. For the multiplex PCR, a mixture combining 60 forward primers for TCR Vbeta segments and 13 reverse primers for TCR Jbeta segments was used. Held by TCRdb, this immuneACCESS table contains in-frame sequences only and omits some clones. Under half of the omission traces to an unresolved V gene where checked; the cause of the rest is unknown. The table for this sample lists 90,000 to 100,000 clones; 70% to 80% of them were counted only once. Of the sample, over 15% is held by the ten largest clones. The sequenced material came from PBMCs. The source of these receptors is a woman between 55 and 75 years old in good health and CMV-seropositive.

The chain links TRBV30 to TRBJ1-2, with 7 nucleotides matching TRBD1. The V gene's germline CDR1 is GTSNPN and CDR2 SVGIG (reference sequence). This CDR3 spans 13 amino acids. The J segment lost 4 bases and the V segment lost 3 bases, leaving 5 bases of the junction unmatched. CDR3 protein: CAWRGRDSYGYTF. The CDR3 region has the DNA TGTGCCTGGAGAGGACGGGACAGCTATGGCTACACCTTC.

The V and J genes are TRBV28 and TRBJ1-1; tentatively, D is TRBD1 (5 bases). The CDR3 extends over 15 amino acids. Trimming left V 5 bases short and J 5 bases short, with 18 bases between. Germline CDR1 MDHEN, CDR2 SYDVKM. CDR3 in amino acids: CASSATLRVGTEAFF. In DNA form, the CDR3 reads TGTGCCAGCAGTGCGACCCTCAGGGTGGGGACTGAAGCTTTCTTT.

This rearrangement joins TRBV7-8 to TRBJ2-5; D unclear. Trimming shortened V by 6 bases and J by 7 bases, and 12 bases separated the two germline ends. The CDR3 length is 12 residues. Germline V CDR1 and CDR2: SGHVS, FQNEAQ. The CDR3 sequence is CASRGPGGTQYF. In DNA, the CDR3 is TGTGCCAGCAGGGGCCCCGGTGGGACCCAGTACTTC.

This chain connects TRBV4-1 to TRBJ2-3; 11 bases line up with TRBD2. CDR3 length: 20 residues. Germline CDR1 and CDR2: MGHRA and YSYEKL. V was clipped by 3 bases and J by 2 bases; unmatched bases: 16. In DNA, the CDR3 is TGCGCCAGCAGCCATTCTCTTTTAGCGGGAGGGCATAGTCCCACAGATACGCAGTATTTT. Amino acids: CASSHSLLAGGHSPTDTQYF.

This clone was detected a few times. This rearrangement joins TRBV4-1 to TRBJ1-5; 8 bases map to TRBD1. The length of the CDR3 is 16 residues. CDR1 is MGHRA and CDR2 is YSYEKL in the germline V gene. The V gene end was trimmed by 0 bases and the J gene end by 5 bases; junction bases not matched to a gene: 6. The CDR3 protein is CASSQDQGTGYQPQHF. DNA for the CDR3: TGCGCCAGCAGCCAAGATCAGGGGACAGGCTATCAGCCCCAGCATTTT.

The chain has TRBV19 and TRBJ2-4; 10 bases fit TRBD1. CDR1 and CDR2 (germline): LNHDA, SQIVND (reference sequence). J was trimmed by 1 base and V by 5 bases; bases with no gene match: 14. The CDR3 is 19 amino acids. CDR3 region: CASSFPGTGALEAKNIQYF. CDR3 DNA: TGTGCCAGTAGTTTTCCCGGGACAGGGGCGCTCGAGGCCAAAAACATTCAGTACTTC.

This rearrangement joins TRBV13 to TRBJ1-1; a possible D gene is TRBD1 (6 bases). This CDR3 is 16 amino acids long. Trimming removed 4 bases from V and 0 bases from J, with 15 bases in between. Looked up from germline, CDR1 is PRHDT and CDR2 is FYEKMQ (reference sequence). The CDR3 DNA follows: TGTGCCAGCAGCTACTACGGACAGATAATGAACACTGAAGCTTTCTTT. This codes for CASSYYGQIMNTEAFF.

This chain uses TRBV30 with TRBJ2-5, with D possibly being TRBD2 (6 bases). The CDR3 runs 11 residues. CDR1 and CDR2 from the germline V gene are GTSNPN and SVGIG (reference sequence). V was cut by 2 bases and J by 5 bases, with 6 bases left in between. The CDR3 is CAWSLAETQYF. Written as DNA, the CDR3 is TGTGCCTGGAGTCTAGCGGAGACCCAGTACTTC.

The V call is TRBV5-4, the J call TRBJ2-5; 11 nucleotides match TRBD1. TRBJ2-7 matches the DNA end more closely, so the J call is doubtful. CDR3 length equals 14 residues. The germline V gene has CDR1 SGHNT and CDR2 YYREEE (reference sequence). The CDR3 is CASSERDRGYEQYF. The CDR3 DNA sequence: TGTGCCAGCAGCGAACGGGACAGGGGGTACGAGCAGTACTTC.

The chain has TRBV5-1 and TRBJ2-5, with 7 bases lining up with TRBD2. The CDR3 is 13 amino acids. Germline V CDR1 and CDR2: SGHRS, YFSETQ. V gave up 4 bases and J gave up 4 bases; unmatched junction bases: 4. CDR3 DNA sequence: TGCGCCAGCAGCGGGAGGGCCCGAGAGACCCAGTACTTC. Translation: CASSGRARETQYF.

The gene calls are TRBV4-1 and TRBJ1-2; a possible D gene is TRBD1 (5 bases). The CDR3 is 13 residues long. Germline V gene sequence: CDR1 MGHRA, CDR2 YSYEKL. The V gene lost 5 bases and the J gene lost 5 bases, with 12 bases spanning the gap. CDR3 sequence (DNA): TGCGCCAGCAGCGGGAGGGGTCGTTATGGCTACACCTTC. As protein: CASSGRGRYGYTF.

The V gene is TRBV19, the J gene TRBJ2-1; no reliable D call. Trimming shortened V by 1 base and J by 10 bases, and 20 bases separated the two germline ends. Germline values: CDR1 LNHDA, CDR2 SQIVND (reference sequence). The CDR3 runs 16 residues. This CDR3 reads CASSIAGTNPFREQFF. CDR3 nucleotide sequence: TGTGCCAGTAGTATAGCAGGTACGAACCCTTTTAGGGAGCAGTTCTTC. The full variable domain, rest sourced from reference TRBV19 and TRBJ2-1, is DGGITQSPKYLFRKEGQNVTLSCEQNLNHDAMYWYRQDPGQGLRLIYYSQIVNDFQKGDIAEGYSVSREKKESFPLTVTSAQKNPTAFYLCASSIAGTNPFREQFFGPGTRLTVL.

This clone was recorded once. V is TRBV9 and J is TRBJ2-2; D may be TRBD2 (6 bases). With 2 bases removed from V and 6 bases from J, the gap between germline ends came to 14 bases. The germline CDR1 and CDR2 sequences are SGDLS and YYNGEE. The CDR3 totals 15 residues. The CDR3 DNA reads as TGTGCCAGCAGCGTTCGGGACCCGGGGGCCGGGGAGCTGTTTTTT. Translating it yields CASSVRDPGAGELFF.

The chain links TRBV4-1 to TRBJ2-1; D might be TRBD2 (5 bases). CDR3 size: 12 residues. Trimming took 4 bases from V and 8 from J, leaving 9 bases between them. Looked up from germline, CDR1 is MGHRA and CDR2 is YSYEKL. The CDR3 region is CASSPDFDEQFF. CDR3 nucleotides: TGCGCCAGCAGCCCGGACTTCGATGAGCAGTTCTTC.

The rearrangement links TRBV10-3 to TRBJ1-5; D remains ambiguous. The length of the CDR3 is 13 residues. V lost 3 bases and J 7 bases, leaving 10 bases between the germline ends. Germline assignment: CDR1 ENHRY and CDR2 SYGVKD. The CDR3 reads CAISENPGQPQHF. Here the CDR3 DNA reads TGTGCCATCAGTGAAAACCCCGGGCAGCCCCAGCATTTT.

The chain recombines TRBV5-4 with TRBJ2-7; 9 nucleotides align to TRBD2. Per the germline V gene, CDR1 is SGHNT and CDR2 is YYREEE (reference sequence). V lost 5 bases to trimming and J lost 4 bases; unmatched junction nucleotides: 10. CDR3 length: 15 amino acids. CDR3 sequence reads: CASSAGGRAVYEQYF. In nucleotides, the CDR3 is TGTGCCAGCAGTGCTGGCGGGAGGGCCGTTTACGAGCAGTACTTC.

Here the CDR3 reads CASSLPGQALILAKNIQYF. The CDR3 DNA reads as TGTGCCAGCAGTCTCCCGGGACAGGCCCTAATACTAGCCAAAAACATTCAGTACTTC. The rearrangement uses TRBV27 and TRBJ2-4, with 8 bases lining up with TRBD1. The junction had 15 bases not matched to a gene; V was cut back by 5 bases and J by 0 bases. The CDR3 spans 19 residues. Germline assignment: CDR1 MNHEY and CDR2 SMNVEV (reference sequence).

V gene TRBV4-2 combines with J gene TRBJ1-5; tentatively, D is TRBD1 (5 bases). With 5 bases removed from V and 1 base from J, the gap between germline ends came to 12 bases. CDR1 is LGHNA and CDR2 is YNFKEQ in the germline V gene. The CDR3 spans 15 residues. The CDR3 sequence: CASSWQAGSNQPQHF. CDR3 nucleotide sequence: TGTGCCAGCAGCTGGCAGGCAGGGAGCAATCAGCCCCAGCATTTT.

The J gene is TRBJ2-7, the V gene TRBV7-2; D is undetermined. The germline V gene has CDR1 SGHTA and CDR2 FQGNSA. V lost 1 base and J 0 bases, leaving 4 bases between the germline ends. The CDR3 contains 13 residues. The CDR3 DNA reads TGTGCCAGCAGCTTAGTCTACTCCTACGAGCAGTACTTC. It yields the protein CASSLVYSYEQYF.

The chain couples TRBV29-1 to TRBJ2-1, with D perhaps matching TRBD1 (5 bases). V gave up 5 bases and J gave up 6 bases, with 8 bases separating them. Per the germline V gene, CDR1 is SQVTM and CDR2 is ANQGSEA. CDR3 length equals 11 residues. CDR3 in amino acids: CSVRQFNEQFF. As DNA, the CDR3 is TGCAGCGTTCGACAGTTCAATGAGCAGTTCTTC.

This clone has more than one count but fewer than ten. CDR3 protein: CASSRRYGDTQYF. For the CDR3, the DNA is TGTGCCAGCAGCCGGAGGTACGGAGATACGCAGTATTTT. V gene TRBV4-2 combines with J gene TRBJ2-3; tentative D call: TRBD2 (5 bases). CDR3 length: 13 residues. V gave up 4 bases and J gave up 5 bases, with 10 bases separating them. CDR1 is LGHNA, CDR2 YNFKEQ, per germline.

In this sample, this clone turned up once. The chain couples TRBV15 to TRBJ1-4; TRBD1 is a possible D gene (6 bases). V shed 8 bases and J shed 10 bases, with 20 bases lying between them. CDR1 is LNHNV, CDR2 YYDKDF, per germline (reference sequence). The CDR3 consists of 14 residues. The chain's CDR3 is CATGNRVERGKLFF. CDR3 bases: TGTGCCACCGGCAACAGGGTCGAGCGGGGAAAACTGTTTTTT.

The chain employs TRBV11-1 and TRBJ2-2; a possible D gene is TRBD2 (5 bases). This CDR3 is 16 amino acids long. Germline lookup yields CDR1 SGHAT and CDR2 FQDESV (reference sequence). Deletions cut 2 bases from V and 5 bases from J, with 15 bases between. The CDR3 DNA is TGTGCCAGCAGCTTACAGACGGGGATGGGAACCGGGGAGCTGTTTTTT. Protein product: CASSLQTGMGTGELFF. Filled out from reference TRBV11-1 and TRBJ2-2, the complete variable domain reads EAEVAQSPRYKITEKSQAVAFWCDPISGHATLYWYRQILGQGPELLVQFQDESVVDDSQLPKDRFSAERLKGVDSTLKIQPAELGDSAMYLCASSLQTGMGTGELFFGEGSRLTVL.

The chain uses TRBV10-2 and TRBJ2-5; tentative D call: TRBD2 (6 bases). The length of the CDR3 is 15 residues. Germline V CDR1 and CDR2: WSHSY, SAAADI. V was cut by 5 bases and J by 2 bases, with 15 bases left in between. CDR3 nucleotide sequence: TGCGCCAGCAGTTCGGGCTCGGGGGTTCAAGAGACCCAGTACTTC. Translation gives CASSSGSGVQETQYF.